The rows below give T cell receptor beta chains drawn from one sample of a study of cytomegalovirus exposure and HLA in healthy donors. The repertoire was sequenced with immunoSEQ multiplex PCR; TCRdb's copy has only in-frame clones and lacks some. In the table there are roughly 100,000 clones, more than 70% of which are singletons. The sample taken for sequencing was PBMCs. These receptors all come from a man in his late teens or twenties in good health and CMV-seropositive. Each CDR3 is given with its conserved first and last residue. The D gene is left open where the match is weak. For some rows the clone size is stated as once, few or many, or as a class when expanded; others skip it.

size	J	D	V	DNA	CDR3
NA	TRBJ2-4	TRBD2	TRBV23-1	TGCGCCAAGTCGCGGGGGTCGGTAGCCAAAAACATTCAGTACTTC	CAKSRGSVAKNIQYF
NA	TRBJ1-5	NA	TRBV2	TGTGCCAGCAGTGATCCCAGGGAACGGGTCGATCAGCCCCAGCATTTT	CASSDPRERVDQPQHF
NA	TRBJ1-1	TRBD1	TRBV19	TGTGCCAGTAGTCTTCGGGACAGGTCGGAGGCTTTCTTT	CASSLRDRSEAFF
medium-sized	TRBJ2-5	TRBD1	TRBV4-1	TGCGCCAGCAGCCCTCTCCCACCGACAGGGTCCCAAGAGACCCAGTACTTC	CASSPLPPTGSQETQYF
NA	TRBJ1-1	TRBD1	TRBV10-3	TGTGCCATCAGCCGTACTCAGGGGGCCACTGAAGCTTTCTTT	CAISRTQGATEAFF
NA	TRBJ1-1	NA	TRBV7-9	TGTGCCAGCAGCTTAGGTGCGGGTGAAGCTTTCTTT	CASSLGAGEAFF
NA	TRBJ1-4	TRBD1	TRBV29-1	TGCAGCGTAACTACCGGGACAGCTAATGAAAAACTGTTTTTT	CSVTTGTANEKLFF
NA	TRBJ2-4	NA	TRBV10-1	TGCGCCAGCAGTGCTGCGGCGTCCAAAAACATTCAGTACTTC	CASSAAASKNIQYF
NA	TRBJ2-7	NA	TRBV6-5	TGTGCCAGCAGTTCCCCGCGGGGTGGCATATCCTACGAGCAGTACTTC	CASSSPRGGISYEQYF
few	TRBJ1-2	TRBD1	TRBV30	TGTGCCTGGAGTGTCGCCAGGGGGCAATATGGCTACACCTTC	CAWSVARGQYGYTF
once	TRBJ2-2	NA	TRBV7-9	TGTGCCAGCAGCTCACTTCCCACTCGACAGTCCAGGGAGCTGTTTTTT	CASSSLPTRQSRELFF
NA	TRBJ2-7	NA	TRBV13	TGTGCCAGCAGCGCGCATTCGGCGGGGCAGCAGTACTTC	CASSAHSAGQQYF
NA	TRBJ1-1	TRBD1	TRBV15	TGTGCCACCAGCAGAGATCTGGGACAGGGGGACACTGAAGCTTTCTTT	CATSRDLGQGDTEAFF
NA	TRBJ2-7	NA	TRBV6-1	TGTGCCAGCAGTGAAGTGGACAGTTCCTACGAGCAGTACTTC	CASSEVDSSYEQYF
NA	TRBJ2-7	NA	TRBV13	TGTGCCAGCAGCCGCGGGCTTCCGAAGATCTACGAGCAGTACTTC	CASSRGLPKIYEQYF
NA	TRBJ2-3	NA	TRBV2	TGTGCCAGCATCATAAGGGAGGCTCGCACAGATACGCAGTATTTT	CASIIREARTDTQYF
NA	TRBJ1-1	NA	TRBV5-1	TGCGCCAGCAGCCGGGGGGTGATTAACACTGAAGCTTTCTTT	CASSRGVINTEAFF
NA	TRBJ2-3	NA	TRBV7-2	TGTGCCAGCAGCTTACAACTAGATCCGGTAGCAGCAGATACGCAGTATTTT	CASSLQLDPVAADTQYF
NA	TRBJ1-6	NA	TRBV4-1	TGCGCCAGCAGCCAAGATCTACAGTCGGACTATAATTCACCCCTCCACTTT	CASSQDLQSDYNSPLHF
NA	TRBJ2-7	TRBD2	TRBV10-3	TGTGCCATCAGTGAGTCGTCCGCGGGAGCGGGGGAGCAGTACTTC	CAISESSAGAGEQYF
NA	TRBJ1-6	NA	TRBV15	TGTGCCACCAGCAGAGGAAGGCAGGGAGGTATTTCACCCCTCCACTTT	CATSRGRQGGISPLHF
NA	TRBJ1-5	NA	TRBV19	TGTGCCAGTACCGAACAGGGTACAAGTCTCAAGAATCAGCCCCAGCATTTT	CASTEQGTSLKNQPQHF
NA	TRBJ1-6	TRBD1	TRBV19	TGTGCCAGTAGTCTCACACCGGGACAGGGACGGTTCAAATCACCCCTCCACTTT	CASSLTPGQGRFKSPLHF
once	TRBJ1-2	NA	TRBV25-1	TGTGCCAGCTCGGAGGAGCGTGGCTACACCTTC	CASSEERGYTF
NA	TRBJ2-7	TRBD2	TRBV7-9	TGTGCCAGCAGCGAGGGACTAGCGGGGAACGAGCAGTACTTC	CASSEGLAGNEQYF
NA	TRBJ2-2	NA	TRBV7-7	TGTGCCAGCAGCTCCCGTACGAACACCGGGGAGCTGTTTTTT	CASSSRTNTGELFF
NA	TRBJ1-4	NA	TRBV28	TGTGCCAGCAGTTTAGGGAGGGTGACTAATGAAAAACTGTTTTTT	CASSLGRVTNEKLFF
NA	TRBJ1-6	NA	TRBV5-6	TGTGCCAGCAGCTTTCGTGTTCGGGGATTTTCACCCCTCCACTTT	CASSFRVRGFSPLHF
NA	TRBJ1-1	NA	TRBV19	TGTGCCAGTACTGGGACTTATGAAGCTTTCTTT	CASTGTYEAFF
NA	TRBJ1-3	TRBD1	TRBV27	TGTGCCAGCAGAGAATCCGGGACAGGGAGAAACACCATATATTTT	CASRESGTGRNTIYF
NA	TRBJ2-7	NA	TRBV6-5	TGTGCCAGCAGTAGACATCAGGCCTACGAGCAGTACTTC	CASSRHQAYEQYF
NA	TRBJ1-2	TRBD1	TRBV18	TGTGCCAGCTCACCTCTCTGGACAGGGGATGGCTACACCTTC	CASSPLWTGDGYTF
NA	TRBJ2-7	NA	TRBV5-8	TGTGCCAGCAGCTTGGGCCCAGGGGCTCTGGGTGGGGAGCAGTACTTC	CASSLGPGALGGEQYF
NA	TRBJ2-3	NA	TRBV6-6	TGTGCCAGCAGTTATCTGGGCAGACCCACAGATACGCAGTATTTT	CASSYLGRPTDTQYF
NA	TRBJ1-2	NA	TRBV7-2	TGTGCCAGCAGCTTAGCGCTTCCAGGGAAGGGCTACACCTTC	CASSLALPGKGYTF
once	TRBJ2-1	TRBD1	TRBV29-1	TGCAGCGATCGACAGGGGTACAATGAGCAGTTCTTC	CSDRQGYNEQFF
NA	TRBJ1-1	NA	TRBV6-5	TGTGCCAGCAGTTACTCGCCCAGTATGAACACTGAAGCTTTCTTT	CASSYSPSMNTEAFF